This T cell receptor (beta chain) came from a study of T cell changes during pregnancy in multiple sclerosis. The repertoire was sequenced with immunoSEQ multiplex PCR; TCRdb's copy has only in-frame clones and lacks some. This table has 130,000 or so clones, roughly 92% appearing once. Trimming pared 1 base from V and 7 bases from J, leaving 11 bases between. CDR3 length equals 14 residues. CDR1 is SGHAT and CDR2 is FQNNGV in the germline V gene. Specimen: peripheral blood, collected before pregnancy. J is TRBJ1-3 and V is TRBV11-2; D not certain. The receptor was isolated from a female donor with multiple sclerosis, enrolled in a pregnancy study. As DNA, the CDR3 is TGTGCCAGCAGCTTAGTTATAGCCGGGAACACCATATATTTT. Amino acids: CASSLVIAGNTIYF.